These 4 T cell receptor beta chains share one sample of origin, sequenced in a study of T cell repertoires in cytomegalovirus infection. TCRdb reprocessed the reads via MiXCR and lists one record per CDR3 protein. This table holds more than 250,000 distinct CDR3 sequences, just under 25% found once. Their antigens are not known. The specimen comprised cultured PBMCs, sampled from culture after CMV antigen stimulation. The receptors were gathered from a human donor in good health (CMV status not recorded). Some clones in this sample may be carry-over from other donors' samples.

The rearrangement links TRBV28 to TRBJ2-5; 9 bases align to TRBD1. The CDR3 consists of 16 residues. J gave up 4 bases and V 6 bases, and 12 bases lay outside the gene matches. CDR1 is MDHEN and CDR2 is SYDVKM in the germline V gene. The DNA for the CDR3 is TGTGCCAGCAGACCCGGGACAGGGAGGTCTGGAGAGACCCAGTACTTC. Translating it yields CASRPGTGRSGETQYF.

V is TRBV27 and J is TRBJ2-7, with 11 bases that match TRBD2. The germline V gene has CDR1 MNHEY and CDR2 SMNVEV (reference sequence). The length of the CDR3 is 15 residues. V gave up 6 bases and J gave up 5 bases; unmatched junction bases: 9. The CDR3 protein is CASSRGTSGRNEQYF. In nucleotides, the CDR3 is TGTGCCAGCAGCAGAGGGACTAGCGGTCGGAACGAGCAGTACTTC.

This clonotype was seen only a few times. This chain uses TRBV12-3 or TRBV12-4 with TRBJ2-1, with a possible D match to TRBD2 (5 bases). The ends were cut back, 2 bases at V and 9 bases at J, with 11 bases in the middle. The CDR3 length is 13 residues. The CDR3 protein is CASSLNGLTEQFF. Here the CDR3 DNA reads TGTGCCAGCAGTTTAAACGGACTGACTGAGCAGTTCTTC.

A few counts support this clonotype. J is TRBJ1-5 and V is TRBV2; TRBD1 matches 9 bases. V lost 5 bases, J lost 0 bases, and 17 bases stayed unmatched. The CDR3 spans 20 residues. CDR1 and CDR2 (germline): SNHLY, FYNNEI. The CDR3 bases are TGTGCCAGCAGTCATCCTAAATCAGGACAGGGGATCTATAGCAATCAGCCCCAGCATTTT. This translates into CASSHPKSGQGIYSNQPQHF.